Reported below is one T cell receptor (beta chain). Its cognate antigen is unknown. The source of the sample is a study of PD-1 blockade in mismatch repair-deficient tumors. Overall study findings and caveats: Approximately 150 unique blood TCRs came from expansion to three of seven peptides.

TCRdb's copy holds only in-frame clones and misses some; the assay was immunoSEQ multiplex PCR. The table shows about 13,000 clones, with 80% to 85% occurring only once. The time point here: approximately 10-day in vitro stimulation with candidate neoantigen peptide 4. Trimming removed 5 bases at V and 3 bases at J, with 11 bases between. CDR3 length: 13 amino acids. The germline gives CDR1 SEHNR, CDR2 FQNEAQ (reference sequence). This material consisted of cells cultured in vitro, taken from a patient treated with pembrolizumab. J is TRBJ2-7 and V is TRBV7-9; no reliable D call. This clonotype was sampled from an adult with mismatch repair-deficient cancer. CDR3 amino acids: CASSRPDGYEQYF. DNA of the CDR3: TGTGCCAGCAGCCGGCCGGACGGCTACGAGCAGTACTTC.